This entry describes one T cell receptor (beta chain). Its antigen is unknown. This sample includes further DNA sequences coding for the same CDR3. Germline assignment: CDR1 SGHNT and CDR2 YYREEE (reference sequence). This CDR3 has 15 residues. V lost 4 bases and J lost 0; bases outside the gene matches: 1. The data originate from a study of T cell responses to AZD1222 COVID-19 vaccine. Overall study results and limits: Spike-specific TCR breadth and depth grew following two AZD1222 doses.

Clones were sequenced by immunoSEQ multiplex PCR, and TCRdb holds only the in-frame ones, with some missing. The sample shows about 130,000 clones, roughly 91% of them seen only once. Here the sequenced sample was peripheral blood, taken on day 0 of AZD1222 vaccination. The chain recombines TRBV5-4 with TRBJ2-7; TRBD2 agrees at 13 bases. The TCR sequence derives from an adult in good health. The CDR3 nucleotides read TGTGCCAGCAGCAGGACTAGCGGGAGCTCCTACGAGCAGTACTTC. This sequence encodes CASSRTSGSSYEQYF.